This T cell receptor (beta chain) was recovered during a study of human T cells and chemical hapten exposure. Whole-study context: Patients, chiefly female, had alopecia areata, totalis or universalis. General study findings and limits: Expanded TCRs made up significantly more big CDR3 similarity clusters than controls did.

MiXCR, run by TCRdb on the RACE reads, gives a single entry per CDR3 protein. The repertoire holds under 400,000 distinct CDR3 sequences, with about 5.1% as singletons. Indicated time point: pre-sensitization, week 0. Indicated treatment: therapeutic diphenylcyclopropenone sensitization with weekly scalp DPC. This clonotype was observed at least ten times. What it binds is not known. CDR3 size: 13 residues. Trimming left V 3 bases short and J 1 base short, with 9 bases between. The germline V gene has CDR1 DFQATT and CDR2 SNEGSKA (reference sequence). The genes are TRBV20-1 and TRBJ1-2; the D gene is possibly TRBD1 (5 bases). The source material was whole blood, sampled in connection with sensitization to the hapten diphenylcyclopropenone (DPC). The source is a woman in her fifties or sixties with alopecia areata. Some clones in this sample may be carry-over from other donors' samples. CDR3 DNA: TGCAGTGCTAGTGAGGGGATTAACTATGGCTACACCTTC. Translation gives CSASEGINYGYTF.